The TCR beta chain described here comes from a study of blood T cell repertoires in COVID-19. The overall study: Sources were T cells, B-cell-depleted T cells, or PBMCs; the material itself was cDNA or gDNA.

The ends were cut back, 5 bases at V and 3 bases at J, with 11 bases in the middle. Germline lookup yields CDR1 PRHDT and CDR2 FYEKMQ (reference sequence). The CDR3 runs to 13 residues. Individuals drawn from 24 US areas were roughly 18 to 89 years old. Clinical histories supplied by participants themselves formed the basis of cohort assignment. Here immunoSEQ multiplex PCR was the method, and the copy in TCRdb shows in-frame clones only, minus some. The table records 230,000 or so clones, about 90% of them present only once. The gene calls are TRBV13 and TRBJ2-7; tentative D call: TRBD2 (5 bases). Sample: PBMCs or T cells enriched from blood (not recorded which). This sequence was found in a woman in her fifties or sixties with acute COVID-19. The CDR3 DNA is TGTGCCAGCAGCCCCCCCGCGGGCTACGAGCAGTACTTC. Its protein is CASSPPAGYEQYF. Full variable domain (outside the CDR3, taken from reference TRBV13 and TRBJ2-7): AAGVIQSPRHLIKEKRETATLKCYPIPRHDTVYWYQQGPGQDPQFLISFYEKMQSDKGSIPDRFSAQQFSDYHSELNMSSLELGDSALYFCASSPPAGYEQYFGPGTRLTVT.